One sample yielded the 28 T cell receptor beta chains listed below, sequenced in a study of cytomegalovirus exposure and HLA in healthy donors. Here immunoSEQ multiplex PCR was the method, and the copy in TCRdb shows in-frame clones only, minus some. The sample lists about 58,000 clones; roughly 90% were seen once. Sequenced material: PBMCs. The receptors were sampled from a man aged 18 to 30 in good health and CMV-seronegative.

The chain carries TRBV19 and TRBJ1-1, with D possibly matching TRBD1 (6 bases). Germline CDR1 reads LNHDA; CDR2 reads SQIVND (reference sequence). V was trimmed by 4 bases and J by 7 bases, leaving 10 bases between them. The CDR3 totals 12 residues. The CDR3 DNA sequence: TGTGCCAGTAGTAAGACAGGAGTTGAAGCTTTCTTT. Amino acid sequence: CASSKTGVEAFF.

This chain links TRBV2 with TRBJ2-7, with 11 bases that match TRBD2. Unmatched junction bases numbered 5, after V lost 5 bases and J lost 5 bases. Germline-derived CDR1 and CDR2 are SNHLY and FYNNEI. This CDR3 spans 14 amino acids. This CDR3 is CASSTSGSTHEQYF. Written as DNA, the CDR3 is TGTGCCAGCAGTACTAGCGGGAGTACCCACGAGCAGTACTTC. Full variable domain (remainder filled in from reference TRBV2 and TRBJ2-7): EPEVTQTPSHQVTQMGQEVILRCVPISNHLYFYWYRQILGQKVEFLVSFYNNEISEKSEIFDDQFSVERPDGSNFTLKIRSTKLEDSAMYFCASSTSGSTHEQYFGPGTRLTVT.

This chain uses TRBV6-5 with TRBJ2-5, with 7 positions matching TRBD2. CDR1 is MNHEY, CDR2 SVGAGI, per germline. Trimming at V came to 8 bases and at J to 14 bases, leaving 23 bases not matched to a gene. The CDR3 is 15 residues long. In nucleotides, the CDR3 is TGTGCCAGCTGCCGCCACCAGCGGGAAGGAGCGTTTCTATACTTC. It codes for CASCRHQREGAFLYF.

The V gene is TRBV14, the J gene TRBJ2-1; 8 nucleotides align to TRBD2. CDR3 length equals 14 residues. With 7 bases clipped from V and 7 bases from J, the junction kept 9 bases outside the gene matches. Germline V gene data show CDR1 as SGHDN and CDR2 as FVKESK. As DNA, the CDR3 is TGTGCCAGCACCCCGGGACTAGGGTATAATGAGCAGTTCTTC. It translates to CASTPGLGYNEQFF.

The CDR3 coding sequence is TGTGCCAGCAGTTTATCTGGGGAGGGCCTAACTGAGCAGTTCTTC. Translating gives CASSLSGEGLTEQFF. This chain joins TRBV28 and TRBJ2-1; 7 positions match TRBD2. This CDR3 has 15 amino acids. CDR1 is MDHEN, CDR2 SYDVKM, per germline. V shed 1 base, J shed 9 bases, and the junction held 9 bases outside the gene matches.

This chain uses TRBV6-6 with TRBJ1-1; possibly TRBD1 for D (6 bases). Trimming pared 2 bases from V and 4 bases from J, leaving 14 bases between. The CDR3 has 15 residues. CDR1 and CDR2 (germline): MNHNY, SVGAGI (reference sequence). CDR3 loop: CASSYHREWSTEAFF. CDR3 coding DNA: TGTGCCAGCAGTTACCACAGGGAGTGGAGCACTGAAGCTTTCTTT.

The chain uses TRBV7-9 and TRBJ2-1; TRBD2 matches at 15 bases. The CDR3 contains 16 residues. Germline CDR1 and CDR2: SEHNR and FQNEAQ (reference sequence). V shed 6 bases, J shed 1 base, and the junction held 1 base outside the gene matches. The CDR3 sequence: CASRGTSGGSYNEQFF. CDR3 in DNA: TGTGCCAGCAGGGGGACTAGCGGGGGGTCCTACAATGAGCAGTTCTTC.

This clone was seen just once. Distinct nucleotide sequences in the sample also encode this CDR3. V is TRBV5-1 and J is TRBJ2-7; 9 bases are a match to TRBD2. The CDR3 covers 14 residues. The V gene end was trimmed by 0 bases and the J gene end by 3 bases; junction bases not matched to a gene: 1. Germline V gene data show CDR1 as SGHRS and CDR2 as YFSETQ. CDR3 nucleotides: TGCGCCAGCAGCTTGGTAGCGGGAGACTACGAGCAGTACTTC. Its translation: CASSLVAGDYEQYF.

V and J are TRBV27 and TRBJ2-1; 14 bases align to TRBD2. Germline values: CDR1 MNHEY, CDR2 SMNVEV (reference sequence). The J segment lost 7 bases and the V segment lost 5 bases, leaving 4 bases of the junction unmatched. CDR3 length equals 15 residues. CDR3 DNA sequence: TGTGCCAGCAGTCCCGGGACTAGCGGGAGAAATGAGCAGTTCTTC. This gives the protein CASSPGTSGRNEQFF.

The chain has TRBV6-1 and TRBJ1-2, with D maybe TRBD1 (6 bases). Germline V gene data show CDR1 as MNHNS and CDR2 as SASEGT. V was pared by 3 bases and J by 3 bases, with 8 bases between. This CDR3 is built from 13 residues. The CDR3 sequence is CASSDTGHYGYTF. CDR3 coding DNA: TGTGCCAGCAGTGACACAGGGCACTATGGCTACACCTTC.

The chain uses TRBV29-1 and TRBJ2-2; D unclear. Germline lookup yields CDR1 SQVTM and CDR2 ANQGSEA. CDR3 length: 11 amino acids. With 5 bases removed from V and 3 bases from J, the gap between germline ends came to 4 bases. CDR3 amino acids: CSVRYTGELFF. The CDR3 DNA reads as TGCAGCGTTCGGTACACCGGGGAGCTGTTTTTT.

The chain is built from TRBV7-3 and TRBJ2-5; no clear D. V was trimmed by 2 bases and J by 5 bases, leaving 9 bases between them. This CDR3 is 13 amino acids long. Germline CDR1 and CDR2: SGHTA and FQGTGA. DNA of the CDR3: TGTGCCAGCAGCTTAGACTGGCGGGAGACCCAGTACTTC. It yields the protein CASSLDWRETQYF.

The chain uses TRBV7-8 and TRBJ2-7; D is perhaps TRBD1 (5 bases). The germline CDR1 and CDR2 sequences are SGHVS and FQNEAQ. The CDR3 covers 14 residues. The ends were cut back, 2 bases at V and 9 bases at J, with 17 bases in the middle. This CDR3 reads CASSLQDSSTVQYF. The CDR3 nucleotides are TGTGCCAGCAGCTTACAAGACAGCTCTACGGTGCAGTACTTC.

This chain joins TRBV7-9 and TRBJ2-1; the match to TRBD2 covers 11 bases. The V gene's germline CDR1 is SEHNR and CDR2 FQNEAQ (reference sequence). There are 16 residues in the CDR3. V was pared by 1 base and J by 2 bases, with 1 base of the junction left unmatched. CDR3 amino acids: CASSLGSGRAYNEQFF. For the CDR3, the DNA is TGTGCCAGCAGCTTAGGTAGCGGGAGGGCCTACAATGAGCAGTTCTTC.

The chain recombines TRBV28 with TRBJ2-7; TRBD2 aligns across 9 bases. V trimming: 3 bases; J trimming: 6 bases; junction bases outside the gene matches: 18. The germline gives CDR1 MDHEN, CDR2 SYDVKM. This CDR3 region has 18 residues. The CDR3 nucleotides are TGTGCCAGCAGTTTTACCCTCGCGGGAGGGCAATTAACACGCGAGCAGTACTTC. Amino acids: CASSFTLAGGQLTREQYF.

V gene TRBV19 combines with J gene TRBJ2-7; the match to TRBD2 covers 11 bases. Germline V CDR1 and CDR2: LNHDA, SQIVND (reference sequence). V gave up 5 bases and J gave up 3 bases; unmatched junction bases: 6. The CDR3 spans 15 residues. The CDR3 coding sequence is TGTGCCAGTAGTGAACTAGCGGGAGAGGGCTACGAGCAGTACTTC. It is translated as CASSELAGEGYEQYF.

The chain combines TRBV11-2 with TRBJ2-7; 7 bases are a match to TRBD1. CDR1 and CDR2 (germline): SGHAT, FQNNGV. This CDR3 has 15 amino acids. With V trimmed by 0 bases and J by 3 bases, 5 bases remained unmatched. CDR3 sequence reads: CASSLDGQVNYEQYF. DNA of the CDR3: TGTGCCAGCAGCTTAGATGGACAGGTGAACTACGAGCAGTACTTC.

This rearrangement joins TRBV6-5 to TRBJ1-4; D is perhaps TRBD1 (5 bases). There are 11 residues in the CDR3. Germline values: CDR1 MNHEY, CDR2 SVGAGI. V shed 7 bases and J shed 7 bases, with 7 bases lying between them. The CDR3 sequence: CASKGVEKLFF. CDR3 nucleotide sequence: TGTGCCAGCAAAGGGGTTGAAAAACTGTTTTTT.

CDR3 in amino acids: CASSEAPGYGYTF. In DNA form, the CDR3 reads TGTGCCAGCAGTGAAGCCCCAGGCTATGGCTACACCTTC. The chain links TRBV6-1 to TRBJ1-2; D gene unclear. Per the germline V gene, CDR1 is MNHNS and CDR2 is SASEGT. The CDR3 length is 13 residues. Trimming cost V 0 bases and J 4 bases, with 6 bases left between them.

This chain links TRBV11-3 with TRBJ2-2, with 7 bases aligning to TRBD2. CDR3 length equals 14 residues. After removal of 5 bases from V and 4 bases from J, the junction contained 4 bases not matched to a gene. Per germline, CDR1 SGHNT and CDR2 YENEEA. CDR3 region: CASSRSGSTGELFF. The CDR3, as DNA: TGTGCCAGCAGCCGTAGCGGGTCCACCGGGGAGCTGTTTTTT.

The V and J genes are TRBV5-4 and TRBJ2-7, with TRBD1 matching over 7 bases. The V gene end was trimmed by 0 bases and the J gene end by 2 bases; junction bases not matched to a gene: 8. This CDR3 spans 16 amino acids. Germline CDR1 SGHNT, CDR2 YYREEE (reference sequence). CDR3 coding DNA: TGTGCCAGCAGCTTGGCCGGACAGGCACTTCCCTACGAGCAGTACTTC. Residues: CASSLAGQALPYEQYF.

The rearrangement joins TRBV4-2 to TRBJ1-4; tentative D call: TRBD1 (5 bases). Germline CDR1 LGHNA, CDR2 YNFKEQ. V was pared by 2 bases and J by 4 bases, with 8 bases between. The CDR3 runs to 14 residues. Here the CDR3 DNA reads TGTGCCAGCAGCCAACTCGGACATAATGAAAAACTGTTTTTT. Residues: CASSQLGHNEKLFF.

The rearrangement joins TRBV7-9 to TRBJ1-2; D remains unclear. Germline V gene data show CDR1 as SEHNR and CDR2 as FQNEAQ (reference sequence). Trimming pared 5 bases from V and 4 bases from J, leaving 14 bases between. There are 14 residues in the CDR3. The CDR3 is CASSPSGGSYGYTF. The CDR3 bases are TGTGCCAGCAGCCCGAGCGGCGGGAGCTATGGCTACACCTTC.

The chain couples TRBV19 to TRBJ1-5, with D possibly TRBD1 on 6 matching bases. Germline CDR1 is LNHDA and CDR2 is SQIVND (reference sequence). Between the trimmed V and J ends, which lost 5 bases and 4 bases, there was a span of 15 bases. The CDR3 is made up of 15 amino acids. The CDR3 sequence: CASSFGQIGNQPQHF. The CDR3 DNA reads TGTGCCAGTAGTTTCGGACAGATCGGGAATCAGCCCCAGCATTTT.

The chain joins TRBV5-6 to TRBJ1-3; 9 bases fit TRBD1. The V gene's germline CDR1 is SGHDT and CDR2 YYEEEE. V trimming: 3 bases; J trimming: 3 bases; junction bases outside the gene matches: 7. The CDR3 covers 16 residues. CDR3 amino acids: CASSSWTGAHGNTIYF. The CDR3 DNA sequence: TGTGCCAGCAGCTCATGGACAGGGGCCCATGGAAACACCATATATTTT.

This sequence joins TRBV5-1 and TRBJ2-1; 7 bases fit TRBD2. The CDR3 loop spans 15 amino acids. Germline CDR1 reads SGHRS; CDR2 reads YFSETQ. The trim removed 1 base at V and 3 bases at J, leaving 4 bases unmatched. For the CDR3, the DNA is TGCGCCAGCAGCTTGCTAGCGGCAGACTACAATGAGCAGTTCTTC. Its protein product is CASSLLAADYNEQFF.

V usage is TRBV5-1 and J usage is TRBJ1-1, with 7 bases that match TRBD1. The V segment lost 2 bases and the J segment 1 base; nucleotides outside the gene matches: 5. Germline V gene lookup returns CDR1 SGHRS and CDR2 YFSETQ. The CDR3 has 15 residues. The CDR3 nucleotides are TGCGCCAGCAGCTTCAAACAGGGGACGAACACTGAAGCTTTCTTT. Protein sequence: CASSFKQGTNTEAFF.

J is TRBJ2-6 and V is TRBV4-3; TRBD1 matches at 8 bases. Germline V gives CDR1 LGHNA, CDR2 YSLEER. With V trimmed by 2 bases and J by 0 bases, 0 bases remained unmatched. This CDR3 contains 16 residues. The CDR3 sequence is CASSQTGGSGANVLTF. As DNA, the CDR3 is TGCGCCAGCAGCCAAACAGGGGGCTCTGGGGCCAACGTCCTGACTTTC.